This T cell receptor (beta chain) was recovered during a study of T cell responses to AZD1222 COVID-19 vaccine. Analyses pooled second doses at about 4 or about 12 weeks. Clones were sequenced by immunoSEQ multiplex PCR, and TCRdb holds only the in-frame ones, with some missing. Of about 84,000 clones listed, approximately 85% are singletons. Of note for this clone: Its antigen is unidentified.

Study-wide points: Researchers report vaccine-associated CD4 TCRs spanning spike, with dominance at 160-218 and 743-854. Repertoire collection took place solely once the T cell response had peaked. In the spike-specific TCR repertoire, nearly half reportedly target unmutated variant regions.

The CDR3 runs 19 residues. V was shortened by 0 bases and J by 0 bases, with 15 bases between the two germline ends. Germline CDR1 and CDR2: LGHNA and YSLEER. The sample consisted of peripheral blood, taken 28 days after the second AZD1222 dose. The chain employs TRBV4-3 and TRBJ1-6; D is unresolved. This receptor was obtained from an adult who received the AZD1222 COVID-19 vaccine. CDR3 nucleotides: TGCGCCAGCAGCCAAGATGATGTCCGGACTGGCTCCTATAATTCACCCCTCCACTTT. Its protein product is CASSQDDVRTGSYNSPLHF.